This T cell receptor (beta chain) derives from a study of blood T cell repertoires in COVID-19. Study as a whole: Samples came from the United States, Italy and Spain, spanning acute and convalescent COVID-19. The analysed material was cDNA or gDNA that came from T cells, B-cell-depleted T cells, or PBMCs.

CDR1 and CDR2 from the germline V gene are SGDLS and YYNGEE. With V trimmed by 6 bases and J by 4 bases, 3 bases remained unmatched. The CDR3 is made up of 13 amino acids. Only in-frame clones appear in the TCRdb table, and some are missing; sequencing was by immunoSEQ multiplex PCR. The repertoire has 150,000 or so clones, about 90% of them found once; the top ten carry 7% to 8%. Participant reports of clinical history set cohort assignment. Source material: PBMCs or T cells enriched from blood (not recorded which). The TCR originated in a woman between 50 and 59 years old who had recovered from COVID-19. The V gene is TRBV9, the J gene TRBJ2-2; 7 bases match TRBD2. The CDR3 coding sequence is TGTGCCAGCATGAGGACTAGCACCGGGGAGCTGTTTTTT. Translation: CASMRTSTGELFF. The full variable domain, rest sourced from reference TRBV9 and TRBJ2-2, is DSGVTQTPKHLITATGQRVTLRCSPRSGDLSVYWYQQSLDQGLQFLIQYYNGEERAKGNILERFSAQQFPDLHSELNLSSLELGDSALYFCASMRTSTGELFFGEGSRLTVL.